The 6 T cell receptor beta chains below all came from one sample that was sequenced in a study. A single record per CDR3 protein comes from TCRdb applying MiXCR to the 5' RACE reads. The sample includes 55,000 to 75,000 distinct CDR3 sequences, around 30% of them seen just once. Input material: tumor-infiltrating naive CD4+ T cells sorted from the breast tumor. This sample's subset: naive CD4+ T cells, CD4+CD45RA+CD25-. All receptors come from a female donor with breast cancer.

The rearrangement links TRBV9 to TRBJ2-5, with TRBD1 matching 9 bases. The V segment lost 4 bases and the J segment 7 bases; nucleotides outside the gene matches: 11. The CDR3 is 15 amino acids. CDR1 SGDLS and CDR2 YYNGEE come from the germline V gene. In DNA, the CDR3 is TGTGCCAGCAGCCCGGGAGGACAGGGGACTGGGACCCAGTACTTC. Protein product: CASSPGGQGTGTQYF.

This clonotype has at least ten counts. The gene calls are TRBV7-6 and TRBJ2-5; D gene uncertain. The CDR3 runs 13 residues. Germline assignment: CDR1 SGHVS and CDR2 FNYEAQ. Trimming removed 2 bases at V and 7 bases at J, with 11 bases between. CDR3 residues: CASSLRALGTQYF. Here the CDR3 DNA reads TGTGCCAGCAGCTTACGGGCCCTGGGGACCCAGTACTTC. The full variable domain, completed using reference TRBV7-6 and TRBJ2-5, is GAGVSQSPRYKVTKRGQDVALRCDPISGHVSLYWYRQALGQGPEFLTYFNYEAQQDKSGLPNDRFSAERPEGSISTLTIQRTEQRDSAMYRCASSLRALGTQYFGPGTRLLVL.

The chain combines TRBV10-3 with TRBJ2-7, with 11 bases fitting TRBD2. CDR1 ENHRY and CDR2 SYGVKD come from the germline V gene. The CDR3 runs to 16 residues. V was pared by 10 bases and J by 0 bases, with 11 bases of the junction left unmatched. CDR3 sequence (DNA): TGTGCCACCCACCCAACTAGCGGGAGAAACTCCTACGAGCAGTACTTC. It yields the protein CATHPTSGRNSYEQYF.

This clonotype was observed a handful of times. The junction and the germline gene differ at one end; a read error may be behind it. V is TRBV5-1 and J is TRBJ1-4; the D is unclear. CDR1 SGHRS and CDR2 YFSETQ come from the germline V gene. There are 14 residues in the CDR3. The CDR3 DNA is TGCACCAGCAGCCCTGGACCAGAGACTGAAAAACTGTTTTTT. Translated: CTSSPGPETEKLFF.

The rearrangement uses TRBV24-1 and TRBJ2-2, with TRBD1 matching over 9 bases. V lost 4 bases and J lost 2; bases outside the gene matches: 7. Germline lookup yields CDR1 KGHDR and CDR2 SFDVKD. The CDR3 runs 17 residues. The chain's CDR3 is CATSDNKQGANTGELFF. Written as DNA, the CDR3 is TGTGCCACCAGTGACAATAAACAGGGGGCTAACACCGGGGAGCTGTTTTTT.

Only a few counts were recorded for this clonotype. The chain uses TRBV6-2 or TRBV6-3 and TRBJ2-1; 7 bases align to TRBD2. The junction had 10 bases not matched to a gene; V was cut back by 11 bases and J by 0 bases. The CDR3 covers 15 residues. CDR1 and CDR2 from the germline V gene are MNHEY and SVGEGT. The CDR3 is CAVREAGSSYNEQFF. DNA for the CDR3: TGTGCCGTCCGGGAGGCGGGGAGCTCCTACAATGAGCAGTTCTTC.